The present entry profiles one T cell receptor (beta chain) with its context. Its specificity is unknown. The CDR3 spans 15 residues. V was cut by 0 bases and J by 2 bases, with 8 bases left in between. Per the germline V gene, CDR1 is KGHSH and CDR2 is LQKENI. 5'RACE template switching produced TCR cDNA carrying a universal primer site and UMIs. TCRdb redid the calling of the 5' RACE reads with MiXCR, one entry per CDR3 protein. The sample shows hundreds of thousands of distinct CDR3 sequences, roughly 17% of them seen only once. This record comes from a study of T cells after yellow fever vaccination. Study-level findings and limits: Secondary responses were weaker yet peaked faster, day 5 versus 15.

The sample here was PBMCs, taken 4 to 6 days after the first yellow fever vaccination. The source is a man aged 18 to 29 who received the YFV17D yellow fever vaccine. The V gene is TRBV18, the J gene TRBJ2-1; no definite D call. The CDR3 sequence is CASSPPASPYNEQFF. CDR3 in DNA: TGTGCCAGCTCACCACCGGCAAGCCCCTACAATGAGCAGTTCTTC.